This TCR beta chain is from a study of blood T cell repertoires in COVID-19. Study-wide context: Collection of acute and convalescent COVID-19 samples took place in the United States, Italy and Spain.

The CDR3 consists of 15 residues. J lost 2 bases, V lost 0 bases, and 4 bases had no gene match. CDR1 MGHRA and CDR2 YSYEKL come from the germline V gene. Authors' methods: The authors estimated nucleated cell counts from reference gene primer amplification. Data came from immunoSEQ multiplex PCR; TCRdb stores just in-frame clones and leaves some out. For V, J and clone size, that table is used; D and trimming come from the DNA. Of tens of thousands of clones in the sample, approximately 90% are singletons; the top ten hold 8% to 9%. The J gene is TRBJ2-7, the V gene TRBV4-1; 7 bases line up with TRBD2. The specimen was peripheral blood. This receptor was identified in a woman aged 40 to 55 with active COVID-19. CDR3 in amino acids: CASSQDPAGAYEQYF. CDR3 sequence (DNA): TGCGCCAGCAGCCAAGATCCGGCGGGGGCCTACGAGCAGTACTTC.